This is a list of T cell receptor beta chains from one sample in a study of cytomegalovirus exposure and HLA in healthy donors. This table comes from immunoSEQ multiplex PCR, and its TCRdb copy is limited to in-frame clones, with some not included. The sample includes about 100,000 clones, roughly three quarters of them seen just once. The sample taken for sequencing was PBMCs. These receptors were collected from a female donor in good health and CMV-seropositive. Each CDR3 is given with its conserved first and last residue.

v_call	j_call	cdr3_aa
TRBV27	TRBJ2-7	CASSWSGTGDYEQYF
TRBV7-9	TRBJ2-2	CASSFGLAGPLNTGELFF
TRBV2	TRBJ2-2	CASREGLAGGRGTGELFF
TRBV5-6	TRBJ2-2	CASSFFGTGVDGELFF
TRBV5-1	TRBJ1-1	CASRSGGANTEAFF
TRBV7-9	TRBJ1-2	CASTQGDGAGLYYGYTF
TRBV5-5	TRBJ2-6	CASSLETSSGANGLTF
TRBV5-1	TRBJ2-1	CASSLGDYHNEQFF
TRBV14	TRBJ1-1	CASSQAAGGGSEAFF
TRBV6-5	TRBJ1-5	CASSYAGGKPQHF
TRBV11-2	TRBJ2-3	CASSWGLAVTDTQYF
TRBV6-4	TRBJ2-3	CASSVVGGTDTQYF
TRBV4-1	TRBJ1-2	CASSPWAGQDHNGYTF
TRBV27	TRBJ2-7	CASSLTSGGLYEQYF
TRBV18	TRBJ1-2	CASSLGTGGGYTF
TRBV5-1	TRBJ2-1	CASSRESSGGPNEQFF
TRBV5-6	TRBJ1-1	CASSLTGGSAFF
TRBV7-7	TRBJ2-2	CASSFGAGANTGELFF
TRBV6-5	TRBJ2-5	CASSLTSAETQYF
TRBV6-5	TRBJ1-3	CATRATVLSGNTIYF
TRBV19	TRBJ2-7	CASSLEVGTMTGEQYF
TRBV27	TRBJ2-2	CASSIRDTGELFF
TRBV7-2	TRBJ1-2	CASSLVGRDRRYTF
TRBV2	TRBJ1-2	CASSFGADGYTF
TRBV27	TRBJ2-6	CASSLFSGQGKTGANVLTF
TRBV11-2	TRBJ1-1	CASSFQVNTEAFF
TRBV9	TRBJ2-5	CASSADVGTQYF
TRBV7-8	TRBJ2-5	CASSSPLDRGRETQYF
TRBV5-6	TRBJ2-2	CASSLGTRAVGELFF
TRBV30	TRBJ2-7	CAWRERGRTYEQYF
TRBV27	TRBJ1-3	CASSPRRGPGNTIYF
TRBV7-9	TRBJ2-3	CSSSLYGRGTDTQYF
TRBV7-2	TRBJ2-1	CASSPVRLAGGPGNEQFF
TRBV6-4	TRBJ1-6	CASSADSNNSPLHF
TRBV15	TRBJ1-5	CATSKTFDRDQPQHF
TRBV25-1	TRBJ1-6	CASSEYIWESNNSPLHF
TRBV7-2	TRBJ2-7	CASSARRTSGRAYEQYF
TRBV9	TRBJ2-1	CASTPQRGGVEQFF
TRBV11-2	TRBJ2-1	CASSLMRNGLAGNEQFF
TRBV4-3	TRBJ1-5	CASSQVGGIQPQHF